This T cell receptor beta chain was observed in a study of a mutant IDH1 vaccine in newly diagnosed glioma. Across the whole study: Radiotherapy, temozolomide, or both had been given previously, and both were given to most.

Here immunoSEQ multiplex PCR was the method, and the copy in TCRdb shows in-frame clones only, minus some. The sample records around 51,000 clones, roughly 78% being singletons. The time point was: week 5, during vaccination. In the vaccine, a single dose held 300 ug of the mutant IDH1 20-mer peptide, along with topical imiquimod. Donor diagnoses consisted of new WHO grade 3 or 4 IDH1-mutant, ATRX-lost astrocytomas. The V end lost 4 bases, the J end lost 9 bases, and 17 bases lay between the germline ends. Per germline, CDR1 SGHRS and CDR2 YFSETQ. This CDR3 is 15 amino acids long. On this clone: The target antigen is unknown.

Study-wide results and limits: It seemed that pseudoprogression was not linked to changes in the top peripheral T cell clonotypes.

The sequenced sample was PBMCs, obtained from a glioma patient whose treatment included an IDH1 peptide vaccine. This chain connects TRBV5-1 to TRBJ1-6; tentative D call: TRBD1 (6 bases). The sequence came from a woman in her thirties or forties with glioma. CDR3 protein: CASSPEGGYGSPLHF. CDR3 sequence (DNA): TGCGCCAGCAGCCCGGAGGGGGGGTATGGTTCACCCCTCCACTTT. Full variable domain (rest looked up from reference TRBV5-1 and TRBJ1-6): KAGVTQTPRYLIKTRGQQVTLSCSPISGHRSVSWYQQTPGQGLQFLFEYFSETQRNKGNFPGRFSGRQFSNSRSEMNVSTLELGDSALYLCASSPEGGYGSPLHFGNGTRLTVT.